This TCR beta chain originates from a study of T-cell memory formation after mild COVID-19. Looking at the study overall: Largely donor-specific sequence clusters came from a couple of donors.

This CDR3 has 15 residues. V was trimmed by 2 bases and J by 7 bases, leaving 16 bases between them. CDR1 and CDR2 from the germline V gene are SGHRS and YFSETQ. 5'RACE primed at constant segments yielded TCR alpha and TCR beta cDNA libraries bearing sample barcodes and UMIs. TCRdb re-analysed the 5' RACE reads in MiXCR, keeping a single row per CDR3 protein. The data show 350,000 to 500,000 distinct CDR3 sequences, 20% to 30% seen once. The source material was PBMCs or a T cell subset sorted from them (not recorded which). This TCR was recovered from an adult woman who had mild COVID-19 (a few samples of this study predate the infection). Cell type and time point are not known. This chain connects TRBV5-1 to TRBJ2-1; TRBD1 might be the D (5 bases). CDR3 region: CASSFRVTDTNEQFF. Written as DNA, the CDR3 is TGCGCCAGCAGCTTTAGGGTGACAGATACGAATGAGCAGTTCTTC.